This T cell receptor beta chain was captured by sequencing in a study of post-analysis software for immune sequencing data. The study's findings and limits: Patients used about 5 TRBV segments, including TRBV5-6, TRBV5-1 and TRBV20-1, more often than controls. Strong same-batch co-clustering of samples appeared with F measure clustering. Significantly lower normalized Chao1 diversity was found in patients with multiple sclerosis relative to controls.

This clonotype was seen only a few times. Its antigen is still unknown. Unique molecular identifiers had been added to the TCR beta cDNA libraries. With 1 to 10 million T cells as the source, hundreds of thousands of cDNA molecules resulted. TCRdb recomputed calls from the PCR reads with MiXCR, one row per CDR3 protein. The sample yields about 800,000 distinct CDR3 sequences, roughly 27% seen once. Trimming shortened V by 5 bases and J by 5 bases, and 12 bases separated the two germline ends. Germline CDR1 reads SGHRS; CDR2 reads YFSETQ. The CDR3 has 13 amino acids. The clonotype was recovered from a girl aged 5-17 years with multiple sclerosis. Sequencing input: blood. The gene calls are TRBV5-1 and TRBJ2-3; either TRBD1 or TRBD2 may fit D (5 bases each). CDR3 DNA sequence: TGCGCCAGCAGGGTCGGGACGCAAGATACGCAGTATTTT. Translating it yields CASRVGTQDTQYF.